This entry is about one TCR beta chain. The antigen remains undetermined. The CDR3 contains 14 residues. The germline CDR1 and CDR2 sequences are SSHAT and FNYEAQ (reference sequence). Trimming took 1 base from V and 4 from J, leaving 7 bases between them. These data originate in a study of neoadjuvant nivolumab and ipilimumab in lung cancer. Overall study results and limits: Only two of four nivolumab-treated tumors gained richness and clonality by surgery. Only a single major-pathologic-response sample was available for clonality analysis.

Data came from immunoSEQ multiplex PCR; TCRdb stores just in-frame clones and leaves some out. The sample lists tens of thousands of clones; 89% were seen once. The receptor's source is an adult with non-small cell lung cancer. The chain combines TRBV7-7 with TRBJ2-2; D remains unclear. Here the sequenced sample was peripheral blood, taken before neoadjuvant nivolumab, alone or with ipilimumab. The chain's CDR3 is CASSLGVGTGELFF. In DNA form, the CDR3 reads TGTGCCAGCAGCTTAGGGGTCGGCACCGGGGAGCTGTTTTTT.